These 32 T cell receptor beta chains came from one sample sequenced in a study of blood T cell repertoires in COVID-19. Data came from immunoSEQ multiplex PCR; TCRdb stores just in-frame clones and leaves some out. This sample yields roughly 68,000 clones, of which 91% are seen a single time; less than 9% belongs to the top ten. The sample consisted of peripheral blood. The receptors here all came from a man aged 40-49 years with COVID-19, enrolled during active disease.

This chain uses TRBV5-6 with TRBJ2-3; TRBD1 agrees at 8 bases. The V and J ends lost 6 bases and 2 bases, in that order; junction bases with no gene match: 8. Germline V gene data show CDR1 as SGHDT and CDR2 as YYEEEE. CDR3 length: 15 residues. The CDR3, as DNA: TGTGCCAGCACCTTACGGACAGGGACCACAGATACGCAGTATTTT. Its protein is CASTLRTGTTDTQYF.

The chain links TRBV7-9 to TRBJ1-2; D is ambiguous. The germline V and J ends were trimmed by 6 bases and 4 bases, with 15 bases remaining between them. The germline gives CDR1 SEHNR, CDR2 FQNEAQ (reference sequence). The CDR3 spans 14 residues. CDR3 bases: TGTGCCAGCAGTTCGATCCCGGCAGGCTATGGCTACACCTTC. Protein product: CASSSIPAGYGYTF. The whole variable domain, filled in from reference TRBV7-9 and TRBJ1-2, reads DTGVSQNPRHKITKRGQNVTFRCDPISEHNRLYWYRQTLGQGPEFLTYFQNEAQLEKSRLLSDRFSAERPKGSFSTLEIQRTEQGDSAMYLCASSSIPAGYGYTFGSGTRLTVV.

V and J are TRBV30 and TRBJ1-5, with 8 bases lining up with TRBD1. CDR3 size: 15 residues. Trimming took 6 bases from V and 7 from J; bases not matched to a gene: 14. The germline V gene encodes CDR1 GTSNPN and CDR2 SVGIG (reference sequence). The CDR3 DNA reads as TGTGCCTGCTCCTTCGGACAGGGTGGTTACCAGCCCCAGCATTTT. It yields the protein CACSFGQGGYQPQHF.

This clone was seen only once. V is TRBV7-3 and J is TRBJ2-2; a possible D gene is TRBD1 (6 bases). V was trimmed by 2 bases and J by 2 bases, leaving 9 bases between them. CDR3 length: 15 amino acids. Germline loops: CDR1 SGHTA, CDR2 FQGTGA. CDR3 in amino acids: CASSLGGHNTGELFF. CDR3 in DNA: TGTGCCAGCAGCTTAGGGGGCCATAACACCGGGGAGCTGTTTTTT.

This chain connects TRBV18 to TRBJ2-7; the D gene is possibly TRBD2 (5 bases). V lost 5 bases and J lost 2, with 7 bases in between. Germline assignment: CDR1 KGHSH and CDR2 LQKENI. The CDR3 covers 12 residues. As DNA, the CDR3 is TGTGCCAGCTCAGAGGGCGCCTACGAGCAGTACTTC. Translating it yields CASSEGAYEQYF.

The CDR3 here is CASTSPPTVKNIQYF. The CDR3 region has the DNA TGTGCCAGCACCAGCCCCCCTACAGTCAAAAACATTCAGTACTTC. The V call is TRBV6-4, the J call TRBJ2-4; D gene unclear. The CDR3 is 15 amino acids. CDR1 MRHNA and CDR2 SNTAGT come from the germline V gene. V shed 7 bases and J shed 3 bases, with 16 bases lying between them.

The V call is TRBV5-1, the J call TRBJ1-2; D might be TRBD1 (5 bases). CDR1 is SGHRS and CDR2 is YFSETQ in the germline V gene. The V and J ends lost 0 bases and 8 bases respectively, with 11 bases between them. The CDR3 consists of 13 residues. Written as DNA, the CDR3 is TGCGCCAGCAGCTTGGCGCAGGGCAGGGGCTACACCTTC. This gives the protein CASSLAQGRGYTF.

The rearrangement joins TRBV10-3 to TRBJ2-1, with D possibly matching TRBD1 (6 bases). V lost 3 bases, J lost 3 bases, and 12 bases lay in between. This CDR3 has 15 residues. CDR1 is ENHRY and CDR2 is SYGVKD in the germline V gene. CDR3 amino acids: CAISDGGQDYNEQFF. In DNA form, the CDR3 reads TGTGCCATCAGTGATGGGGGACAAGACTACAATGAGCAGTTCTTC.

The chain couples TRBV5-1 to TRBJ2-7; 8 bases match TRBD1. The CDR3 length is 15 residues. Germline V CDR1 and CDR2: SGHRS, YFSETQ. V lost 4 bases, J lost 7 bases, and 13 bases stayed unmatched. DNA for the CDR3: TGCGCCAGCAGCCCAGGACAGGGACCTGTTGGAGAGCAGTACTTC. It encodes CASSPGQGPVGEQYF.

This clone was detected once. This chain links TRBV29-1 with TRBJ2-3, with TRBD1 identical over 10 bases. The ends lost 8 bases at V and 5 bases at J; junction bases unmatched: 7. In germline, CDR1 is SQVTM, CDR2 ANQGSEA. CDR3 size: 13 residues. CDR3 loop: CSHRQGAGDTQYF. The CDR3 DNA is TGCAGCCACCGACAGGGGGCGGGAGATACGCAGTATTTT.

The chain recombines TRBV7-9 with TRBJ1-1; 9 bases fit TRBD1. There are 15 residues in the CDR3. Trimming at V came to 6 bases and at J to 1 base, leaving 6 bases not matched to a gene. Germline V gene data show CDR1 as SEHNR and CDR2 as FQNEAQ (reference sequence). The CDR3 DNA sequence: TGTGCCAGCAGGATCGGGGGACAGGGGAACACTGAAGCTTTCTTT. Residues: CASRIGGQGNTEAFF. The whole variable domain, filled in from reference TRBV7-9 and TRBJ1-1, reads DTGVSQNPRHKITKRGQNVTFRCDPISEHNRLYWYRQTLGQGPEFLTYFQNEAQLEKSRLLSDRFSAERPKGSFSTLEIQRTEQGDSAMYLCASRIGGQGNTEAFFGQGTRLTVV.

This chain joins TRBV7-9 and TRBJ1-1; 7 bases are a match to TRBD1. There are 14 residues in the CDR3. Germline CDR1 SEHNR, CDR2 FQNEAQ (reference sequence). The V gene end was trimmed by 5 bases and the J gene end by 5 bases; junction bases not matched to a gene: 8. The DNA for the CDR3 is TGTGCCAGCAGCGCCCGACAGGGAAGGACTGAAGCTTTCTTT. Its protein is CASSARQGRTEAFF. Using reference TRBV7-9 and TRBJ1-1 for the parts outside the CDR3, the full variable domain is DTGVSQNPRHKITKRGQNVTFRCDPISEHNRLYWYRQTLGQGPEFLTYFQNEAQLEKSRLLSDRFSAERPKGSFSTLEIQRTEQGDSAMYLCASSARQGRTEAFFGQGTRLTVV.

Only a few counts were recorded for this clone. CDR3 amino acids: CASSSGQGGQPQHF. In DNA, the CDR3 is TGTGCCAGCAGTTCGGGGCAGGGAGGTCAGCCCCAGCATTTT. The J gene is TRBJ1-5, the V gene TRBV28, with a tentative D call TRBD1 (5 bases). Trimming stripped 4 bases from V and 6 bases from J, with 13 bases between. Germline V gene lookup returns CDR1 MDHEN and CDR2 SYDVKM. The CDR3 is made up of 14 amino acids.

V and J are TRBV6-5 and TRBJ2-5, with 8 bases fitting TRBD1. The CDR3 runs 15 residues. V gave up 5 bases and J gave up 5 bases; unmatched junction bases: 10. In germline, CDR1 is MNHEY, CDR2 SVGAGI. The chain's CDR3 is CASSLLQGAGETQYF. In DNA form, the CDR3 reads TGTGCCAGCAGTCTACTTCAGGGGGCAGGGGAGACCCAGTACTTC.

The rearrangement uses TRBV30 and TRBJ2-1; 13 positions match TRBD2. This CDR3 is 13 amino acids long. V gave up 2 bases and J gave up 9 bases; unmatched junction bases: 1. The germline gives CDR1 GTSNPN, CDR2 SVGIG (reference sequence). The CDR3, as DNA: TGTGCCTGGAGTACTAGCGGGGGGGGTGAGCAGTTCTTC. It specifies CAWSTSGGGEQFF. Filled out from reference TRBV30 and TRBJ2-1, the complete variable domain reads SQTIHQWPATLVQPVGSPLSLECTVEGTSNPNLYWYRQAAGRGLQLLFYSVGIGQISSEVPQNLSASRPQDRQFILSSKKLLLSDSGFYLCAWSTSGGGEQFFGPGTRLTVL.

The chain links TRBV9 to TRBJ2-2, with 8 bases fitting TRBD2. CDR3 length: 15 residues. Germline CDR1 reads SGDLS; CDR2 reads YYNGEE. Trimming removed 3 bases from V and 4 bases from J; junction bases left unmatched: 5. In DNA form, the CDR3 reads TGTGCCAGCAGCGACGGGGGGGCCGTCACCGGGGAGCTGTTTTTT. It codes for CASSDGGAVTGELFF.

The V call is TRBV7-8, the J call TRBJ1-4; 7 positions match TRBD1. J was trimmed by 6 bases and V by 5 bases; bases with no gene match: 12. CDR3 length equals 16 residues. Germline CDR1 reads SGHVS; CDR2 reads FQNEAQ. The CDR3 DNA reads as TGTGCCAGCAGCCAGCTGAACAGGGGAGGAGATGAAAAACTGTTTTTT. It yields the protein CASSQLNRGGDEKLFF.

J is TRBJ1-5 and V is TRBV10-3; 8 nucleotides align to TRBD1. CDR1 and CDR2 from the germline V gene are ENHRY and SYGVKD. With V trimmed by 8 bases and J by 2 bases, 8 bases remained unmatched. This CDR3 has 15 residues. CDR3: CAISGQARGNQPQHF. The CDR3, as DNA: TGTGCCATCTCGGGACAGGCTCGAGGCAATCAGCCCCAGCATTTT.

The chain carries TRBV12-3 or TRBV12-4 and TRBJ1-2; no reliable D call. CDR3 length equals 12 residues. The V end lost 4 bases, the J end lost 6 bases, and 9 bases lay between the germline ends. In DNA form, the CDR3 reads TGTGCCAGCAGTTATAGGGAGAATGGCTACACCTTC. It yields the protein CASSYRENGYTF.

The table lists this clone with a few counts. The chain couples TRBV18 to TRBJ2-1, with D uncertain. Trimming cost V 2 bases and J 5 bases, with 10 bases left between them. CDR3 length: 14 residues. Per the germline V gene, CDR1 is KGHSH and CDR2 is LQKENI. In nucleotides, the CDR3 is TGTGCCAGCTCACCATCCAGATCCCACAATGAGCAGTTCTTC. Translating gives CASSPSRSHNEQFF. The entire variable domain, with the rest obtained from reference TRBV18 and TRBJ2-1, is as follows: NAGVMQNPRHLVRRRGQEARLRCSPMKGHSHVYWYRQLPEEGLKFMVYLQKENIIDESGMPKERFSAEFPKEGPSILRIQQVVRGDSAAYFCASSPSRSHNEQFFGPGTRLTVL.

The chain has TRBV6-5 and TRBJ1-5, with 12 nucleotides matching TRBD1. In germline, CDR1 is MNHEY, CDR2 SVGAGI. The junction had 5 bases not matched to a gene; V was cut back by 5 bases and J by 6 bases. The CDR3 extends over 15 amino acids. The CDR3 DNA sequence: TGTGCCAGCAGTCCCGGGACAGGGGGCGCTCAGCCCCAGCATTTT. Translated, it gives CASSPGTGGAQPQHF.

This CDR3 is CASSPTGTGELFF. In nucleotides, the CDR3 is TGTGCCAGCAGCCCCACAGGGACCGGGGAGCTGTTTTTT. The chain carries TRBV9 and TRBJ2-2; a weak D match, TRBD1 (6 bases). The V end lost 4 bases, the J end lost 5 bases, and 9 bases lay between the germline ends. The CDR3 sequence is 13 residues long. Germline values: CDR1 SGDLS, CDR2 YYNGEE.

The CDR3 reads CASSPGQNYGYTF. The CDR3, as DNA: TGTGCCAGCAGCCCGGGACAGAACTATGGCTACACCTTC. V is TRBV11-1 and J is TRBJ1-2, with TRBD1 matching 7 bases. V dropped 5 bases and J dropped 2; count of bases not matched to a gene: 2. The CDR3 has 13 residues. Germline CDR1 reads SGHAT; CDR2 reads FQDESV (reference sequence).

This chain links TRBV19 with TRBJ1-2; 7 positions match TRBD1. V dropped 6 bases and J dropped 1; count of bases not matched to a gene: 5. CDR1 and CDR2 (germline): LNHDA, SQIVND (reference sequence). The CDR3 sequence is 14 residues long. The CDR3 here is CASRGQDFNYGYTF. CDR3 nucleotide sequence: TGTGCCAGTAGAGGACAGGACTTTAACTATGGCTACACCTTC. Complete variable domain (other parts from reference TRBV19 and TRBJ1-2): DGGITQSPKYLFRKEGQNVTLSCEQNLNHDAMYWYRQDPGQGLRLIYYSQIVNDFQKGDIAEGYSVSREKKESFPLTVTSAQKNPTAFYLCASRGQDFNYGYTFGSGTRLTVV.

This chain connects TRBV5-3 to TRBJ1-2, with 9 nucleotides matching TRBD1. TRBV5-3 is identified as an open reading frame with a role that is uncertain. The CDR3 covers 12 residues. V shed 3 bases, J shed 8 bases, and the junction held 2 bases outside the gene matches. The CDR3 nucleotides are TGTGCCAGAAGCTGGGACAGGGCCGGCTACACCTTC. Translation gives CARSWDRAGYTF.

J is TRBJ1-1 and V is TRBV2; 9 nucleotides line up with TRBD1. The CDR3 consists of 13 residues. From germline, CDR1 is SNHLY and CDR2 FYNNEI. J was trimmed by 3 bases and V by 10 bases; bases with no gene match: 6. The CDR3 is CATPQGADTEAFF. In nucleotides, the CDR3 is TGTGCCACCCCACAGGGGGCAGACACTGAAGCTTTCTTT.

The chain employs TRBV5-1 and TRBJ1-4; 7 bases agree with TRBD1. The CDR3 runs to 14 residues. Per germline, CDR1 SGHRS and CDR2 YFSETQ. The trim removed 0 bases at V and 7 bases at J, leaving 3 bases unmatched. The CDR3 DNA sequence: TGCGCCAGCAGCTTGGGCAGGGGGTTTGAAAAACTGTTTTTT. Translated: CASSLGRGFEKLFF.

V usage is TRBV7-2 and J usage is TRBJ2-1; possibly TRBD2 for D (6 bases). With 4 bases removed from V and 10 bases from J, the gap between germline ends came to 20 bases. Looked up from germline, CDR1 is SGHTA and CDR2 is FQGNSA. The CDR3 extends over 15 amino acids. As DNA, the CDR3 is TGTGCCAGCAGCTCGCAGGTCGTGCGGGGTCAAGAGCAGTTCTTC. This translates into CASSSQVVRGQEQFF.

The chain joins TRBV25-1 to TRBJ1-1; 7 nucleotides agree with TRBD1. The V gene end was trimmed by 3 bases and the J gene end by 1 base; junction bases not matched to a gene: 5. The CDR3 contains 15 residues. Per the germline V gene, CDR1 is MGHDK and CDR2 is SYGVNS. This chain's CDR3 is CASSDDRAGNTEAFF. CDR3 coding DNA: TGTGCCAGCAGTGATGACAGGGCGGGGAACACTGAAGCTTTCTTT. The variable domain in full, completed from reference TRBV25-1 and TRBJ1-1, reads EADIYQTPRYLVIGTGKKITLECSQTMGHDKMYWYQQDPGMELHLIHYSYGVNSTEKGDLSSESTVSRIRTEHFPLTLESARPSHTSQYLCASSDDRAGNTEAFFGQGTRLTVV.

V is TRBV3-1 (or the pseudogene TRBV3-2) and J is TRBJ1-1, with TRBD1 as a possible D gene (5 bases). Trimming stripped 5 bases from V and 1 base from J, with 17 bases between. This CDR3 is 16 amino acids long. CDR1 and CDR2 (germline): LGHDT, YNNKEL (reference sequence). The CDR3 coding sequence is TGTGCCAGCAGCACACCCTTAGGGGCGACGAACACTGAAGCTTTCTTT. Its protein product is CASSTPLGATNTEAFF.

The rearrangement links TRBV5-1 to TRBJ1-2, with 9 bases lining up with TRBD1. Germline CDR1 and CDR2: SGHRS and YFSETQ. V was pared by 4 bases and J by 7 bases, with 8 bases of the junction left unmatched. The CDR3 covers 14 residues. The CDR3 loop reads CASSPGQGSSGYTF. CDR3 nucleotides: TGCGCCAGCAGCCCCGGACAGGGGAGTAGTGGCTACACCTTC.

This chain uses TRBV6-5 with TRBJ2-7; 8 bases fit TRBD1. Germline CDR1 MNHEY, CDR2 SVGAGI. CDR3 length: 14 amino acids. The junction had 6 bases not matched to a gene; V was cut back by 5 bases and J by 3 bases. CDR3 nucleotide sequence: TGTGCCAGCAGTACCGACAGGGGTATCTACGAGCAGTACTTC. Translated, it gives CASSTDRGIYEQYF.